This entry is about one T cell receptor beta chain. Its antigen is not known. The sample is drawn from a study of shared clonotypes between healthy human individuals. The data were produced by immunoSEQ multiplex PCR, yet TCRdb's version contains in-frame clones alone and is incomplete. The sample holds some 1 million clones, approximately 72% seen once. This CDR3 contains 16 residues. Germline-derived CDR1 and CDR2 are SGHRS and YFSETQ. Unmatched junction bases numbered 5, after V lost 6 bases and J lost 3 bases. Findings of the study overall: The study generally estimated greater richness for naive than memory subsets.

The sequence came from a man aged 18 to 29 in good health. The genes are TRBV5-1 and TRBJ2-5, with 16 nucleotides matching TRBD2. Input material: memory CD4+ T cells sorted from blood. Regarding subset: CD45RA-negative fraction. The CDR3 sequence is CASKTGLAGGEETQYF. For the CDR3, the DNA is TGCGCCAGCAAAACGGGACTAGCGGGAGGGGAAGAGACCCAGTACTTC.